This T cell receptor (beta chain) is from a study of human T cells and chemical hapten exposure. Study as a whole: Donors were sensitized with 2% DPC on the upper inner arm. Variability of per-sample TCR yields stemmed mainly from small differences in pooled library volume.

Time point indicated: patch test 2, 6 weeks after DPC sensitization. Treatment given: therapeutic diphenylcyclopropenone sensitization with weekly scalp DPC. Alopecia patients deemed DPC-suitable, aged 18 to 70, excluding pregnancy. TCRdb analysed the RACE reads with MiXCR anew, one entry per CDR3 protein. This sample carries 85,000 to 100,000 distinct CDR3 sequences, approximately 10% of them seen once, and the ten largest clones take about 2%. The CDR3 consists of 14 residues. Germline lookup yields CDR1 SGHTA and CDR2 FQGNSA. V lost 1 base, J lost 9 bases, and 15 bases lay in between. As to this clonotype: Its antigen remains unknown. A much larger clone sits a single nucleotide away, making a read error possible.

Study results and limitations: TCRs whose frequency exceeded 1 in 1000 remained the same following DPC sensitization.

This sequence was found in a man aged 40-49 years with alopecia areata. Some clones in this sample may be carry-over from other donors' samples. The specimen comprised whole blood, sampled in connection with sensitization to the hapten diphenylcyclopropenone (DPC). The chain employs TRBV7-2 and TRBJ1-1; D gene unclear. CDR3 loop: CASSLVKPEPKAFF. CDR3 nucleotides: TGTGCCAGCAGCTTAGTCAAGCCCGAACCTAAAGCTTTCTTT.